The following is a TCR beta chain sequence with its context. Each donor gave around 9.6 milliliters of peripheral blood. The use of a sample-barcoded 5' primer and a J-beta primer mix characterized a second PCR of about 7 to 12 cycles. Each CDR3 protein is one row after TCRdb ran MiXCR on the 5' RACE reads. The data contain roughly 500,000 distinct CDR3 sequences, 25% to 30% of them singletons. These data belong to a study of blood T cells in healthy people across ages. CDR1 is SQVTM, CDR2 ANQGSEA, per germline. CDR3 length: 13 amino acids. Trimming removed 7 bases at V and 2 bases at J, with 13 bases between.

Material for sequencing was blood. This chain joins TRBV29-1 and TRBJ2-3, with D maybe TRBD2 (6 bases). The sequence was collected from a woman aged 70-85 years in good health. CDR3 nucleotides: TGCAGCGGCTTAGGCGGGGCCACAGATACGCAGTATTTT. This sequence encodes CSGLGGATDTQYF.